Shown below are 18 T cell receptor beta chains from a single sample sequenced in a study of CD8+ T cells in alopecia areata. Sequencing templates came from extracted RNA that was reverse transcribed into cDNA. Clones were read by immunoSEQ multiplex PCR, and TCRdb kept only the in-frame ones, dropping some. The table records 95,000 to 150,000 clones, around 56% of them present only once. Sample treatment: oral pan-JAK inhibitor, 5-10 mg twice daily. This material consisted of CD4+ T cells sorted from blood, taken at week 4, from a patient treated with tofacitinib. The origin of the receptors is a human donor with alopecia areata.

The chain employs TRBV9 and TRBJ2-2; D is unclear. Between the trimmed V and J ends, which lost 0 bases and 6 bases, there was a span of 9 bases. Germline V gene data show CDR1 as SGDLS and CDR2 as YYNGEE. The CDR3 consists of 14 residues. In nucleotides, the CDR3 is TGTGCCAGCAGCGTAGCAGGAAATGCCGGGGAGCTGTTTTTT. It encodes CASSVAGNAGELFF.

This clone was seen only a few times. The chain recombines TRBV5-1 with TRBJ2-4, with 9 bases matching TRBD1. The trim removed 4 bases at V and 4 bases at J, leaving 6 bases unmatched. CDR1 is SGHRS and CDR2 is YFSETQ in the germline V gene. This CDR3 is built from 15 residues. The CDR3 DNA follows: TGCGCCAGCAGCCCGCCCGGGACAGGGAAAAACATTCAGTACTTC. Protein sequence: CASSPPGTGKNIQYF.

There are a few counts of this clone. Other DNA sequences in this specimen translate into the identical CDR3. This rearrangement joins TRBV30 to TRBJ1-5; D might be TRBD1 (5 bases). The V end was cut by 3 bases, the J end by 5 bases, with 11 bases between. The CDR3 consists of 13 residues. Germline V CDR1 and CDR2: GTSNPN, SVGIG (reference sequence). The CDR3 coding sequence is TGTGCCTGGAGCGGGGGGAGATATCAGCCCCAGCATTTT. Encoded protein: CAWSGGRYQPQHF.

The chain couples TRBV29-1 to TRBJ1-1; D is ambiguous. V was pared by 4 bases and J by 8 bases, with 8 bases between. Germline V CDR1 and CDR2: SQVTM, ANQGSEA. The CDR3 is 10 amino acids. The CDR3 sequence is CSVVRREAFF. DNA of the CDR3: TGCAGCGTTGTAAGGCGAGAAGCTTTCTTT. Full variable domain (missing parts from reference TRBV29-1 and TRBJ1-1): SAVISQKPSRDICQRGTSLTIQCQVDSQVTMMFWYRQQPGQSLTLIATANQGSEATYESGFVIDKFPISRPNLTFSTLTVSNMSPEDSSIYLCSVVRREAFFGQGTRLTVV.

The chain has TRBV25-1 and TRBJ2-3, with D tentatively TRBD1 (6 bases). The CDR3 has 13 residues. Germline V gives CDR1 MGHDK, CDR2 SYGVNS. V was trimmed by 6 bases and J by 2 bases, leaving 9 bases between them. CDR3 residues: CASRDRNTDTQYF. CDR3 bases: TGTGCCAGCAGGGACAGAAACACAGATACGCAGTATTTT.

This sequence joins TRBV5-1 and TRBJ2-3; possibly TRBD1 for D (6 bases). This CDR3 has 13 amino acids. V lost 0 bases and J lost 4, with 6 bases in between. Germline lookup yields CDR1 SGHRS and CDR2 YFSETQ. This CDR3 is CASSLDRADTQYF. The CDR3 DNA reads as TGCGCCAGCAGCTTGGACAGGGCAGATACGCAGTATTTT.

The chain carries TRBV29-1 and TRBJ2-1, with TRBD1 matching over 7 bases. CDR1 SQVTM and CDR2 ANQGSEA come from the germline V gene. J lost 0 bases, V lost 7 bases, and 12 bases had no gene match. This CDR3 comprises 16 residues. The CDR3 region is CSAFLGGQSSYNEQFF. The CDR3 coding sequence is TGCAGCGCCTTCCTAGGGGGCCAGAGCTCCTACAATGAGCAGTTCTTC.

This clone was seen only a few times. The chain links TRBV2 to TRBJ2-1; D is unresolved. The germline V gene has CDR1 SNHLY and CDR2 FYNNEI. This CDR3 spans 12 amino acids. Deletions cut 6 bases from V and 3 bases from J, with 6 bases between. The CDR3 bases are TGTGCCAGCAGCATAGACTACAATGAGCAGTTCTTC. Protein: CASSIDYNEQFF.

This clone was found once. The chain is built from TRBV4-2 and TRBJ2-7, with 12 bases aligning to TRBD1. Germline V gene sequence: CDR1 LGHNA, CDR2 YNFKEQ. This CDR3 spans 16 amino acids. With 1 base clipped from V and 4 bases from J, the junction kept 5 bases outside the gene matches. The CDR3 region is CASSQAGTGGRYEQYF. The CDR3 nucleotides are TGTGCCAGCAGCCAAGCCGGGACAGGGGGCAGGTACGAGCAGTACTTC.

Regarding this clone: A much bigger clone sits one base away, suggesting this may be a read error. The gene calls are TRBV7-9 and TRBJ2-7; 9 nucleotides align to TRBD2. The V gene's germline CDR1 is SEHNR and CDR2 FQNEAQ (reference sequence). This CDR3 has 14 residues. The junction had 2 bases not matched to a gene; V was cut back by 3 bases and J by 2 bases. The CDR3 loop is CASSFGGGAYEQYF. CDR3 DNA: TGTGCCAGCAGCTTCGGCGGGGGGGCCTACGAGCAGTACTTC.

The chain uses TRBV29-1 and TRBJ1-4; no clear D. This CDR3 contains 14 residues. The V end lost 6 bases, the J end lost 0 bases, and 11 bases lay between the germline ends. CDR1 and CDR2 from the germline V gene are SQVTM and ANQGSEA. DNA of the CDR3: TGCAGCGTCGCGCGTGCAGCAACTAATGAAAAACTGTTTTTT. It yields the protein CSVARAATNEKLFF.

This chain links TRBV27 with TRBJ2-3; tentative D call: TRBD2 (5 bases). CDR3 length: 15 residues. Germline CDR1 and CDR2: MNHEY and SMNVEV (reference sequence). Trimming took 6 bases from V and 2 from J, leaving 15 bases between them. The CDR3 DNA reads as TGTGCCAGCAGCTGGCGGGCTAGCACCACAGATACGCAGTATTTT. It specifies CASSWRASTTDTQYF.

J is TRBJ2-5 and V is TRBV20-1; 8 bases align to TRBD1. The CDR3 spans 11 residues. The germline V gene encodes CDR1 DFQATT and CDR2 SNEGSKA (reference sequence). After removal of 7 bases from V and 5 bases from J, the junction contained 3 bases not matched to a gene. The CDR3 bases are TGCAGTGGTCACAGGGGGGAGACCCAGTACTTC. It yields the protein CSGHRGETQYF.

V is TRBV30 and J is TRBJ1-5, with D possibly TRBD1 on 6 matching bases. There are 14 residues in the CDR3. V shed 1 base and J shed 2 bases, with 9 bases lying between them. CDR1 is GTSNPN and CDR2 is SVGIG in the germline V gene (reference sequence). The CDR3 DNA sequence: TGTGCCTGGAGTGGACAGGATGGCAATCAGCCCCAGCATTTT. This encodes CAWSGQDGNQPQHF.

This chain connects TRBV30 to TRBJ2-7; D is perhaps TRBD2 (5 bases). Trimming removed 4 bases from V and 3 bases from J, with 16 bases in between. Germline CDR1 GTSNPN, CDR2 SVGIG (reference sequence). The CDR3 is made up of 14 amino acids. CDR3 residues: CAWTVQPGSYEQYF. The CDR3 nucleotides read TGTGCCTGGACAGTGCAACCGGGAAGCTACGAGCAGTACTTC.

This clone showed up just a few times. The chain joins TRBV29-1 to TRBJ2-1; the match to TRBD2 covers 7 bases. Germline CDR1 and CDR2: SQVTM and ANQGSEA. The CDR3 has 14 residues. V trimming: 4 bases; J trimming: 2 bases; junction bases outside the gene matches: 5. CDR3 in DNA: TGCAGCGTTGGGGGGGGTACGGCCTACAATGAGCAGTTCTTC. Amino acid sequence: CSVGGGTAYNEQFF.

The J gene is TRBJ1-1, the V gene TRBV6-1; possible D gene TRBD1, 5 bases. V lost 3 bases and J lost 0, with 8 bases in between. Per the germline V gene, CDR1 is MNHNS and CDR2 is SASEGT. This CDR3 is built from 14 residues. CDR3 nucleotide sequence: TGTGCCAGCAGTGATGGGGGGATGAACACTGAAGCTTTCTTT. It is translated as CASSDGGMNTEAFF.

The table lists this clone with a few counts. V usage is TRBV11-2 and J usage is TRBJ2-3, with 13 bases lining up with TRBD2. With V trimmed by 3 bases and J by 3 bases, 3 bases remained unmatched. The CDR3 length is 16 residues. Germline CDR1 SGHAT, CDR2 FQNNGV. For the CDR3, the DNA is TGTGCCAGCAGCTTGGGGACTAGCGGGAATACAGATACGCAGTATTTT. Amino acids: CASSLGTSGNTDTQYF. The full variable domain, in which reference TRBV11-2 and TRBJ2-3 provide the parts outside the CDR3, is EAGVAQSPRYKIIEKRQSVAFWCNPISGHATLYWYQQILGQGPKLLIQFQNNGVVDDSQLPKDRFSAERLKGVDSTLKIQPAKLEDSAVYLCASSLGTSGNTDTQYFGPGTRLTVL.